This T cell receptor beta chain was identified during a study of identical twins. Each cDNA held unique molecular identifiers, and template switching gave it a universal primer site. TCRdb fed the 5' RACE reads into MiXCR, producing one record per CDR3 protein. The repertoire consists of more than 1.5 million distinct CDR3 sequences, with around 33% occurring once and the leading ten covering about 0.27%. This CDR3 is built from 14 residues. Germline-derived CDR1 and CDR2 are SGHRS and YFSETQ. The ends lost 2 bases at V and 11 bases at J; junction bases unmatched: 10. The chain carries TRBV5-1 and TRBJ2-5; the match to TRBD1 covers 9 bases. The TCR comes from a newborn girl in good health. The specimen sequenced was cord blood. CDR3 nucleotides: TGCGCCAGCAGCTTCGGGACAGGGCAAAATGAGCAGTACTTC. Its protein product is CASSFGTGQNEQYF.